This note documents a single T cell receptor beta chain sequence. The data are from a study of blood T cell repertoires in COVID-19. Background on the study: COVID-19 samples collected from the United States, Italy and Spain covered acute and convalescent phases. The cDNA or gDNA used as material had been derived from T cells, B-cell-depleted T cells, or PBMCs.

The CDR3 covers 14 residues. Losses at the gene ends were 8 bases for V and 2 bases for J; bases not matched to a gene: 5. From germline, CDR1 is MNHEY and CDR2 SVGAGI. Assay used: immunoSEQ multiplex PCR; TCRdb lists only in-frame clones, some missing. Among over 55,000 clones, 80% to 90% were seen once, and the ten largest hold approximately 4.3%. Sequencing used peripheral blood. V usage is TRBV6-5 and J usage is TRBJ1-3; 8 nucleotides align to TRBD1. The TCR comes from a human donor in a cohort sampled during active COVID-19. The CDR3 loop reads CASLKDRAGNTIYF. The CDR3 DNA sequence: TGTGCCAGCTTAAAGGACAGGGCTGGAAACACCATATATTTT.